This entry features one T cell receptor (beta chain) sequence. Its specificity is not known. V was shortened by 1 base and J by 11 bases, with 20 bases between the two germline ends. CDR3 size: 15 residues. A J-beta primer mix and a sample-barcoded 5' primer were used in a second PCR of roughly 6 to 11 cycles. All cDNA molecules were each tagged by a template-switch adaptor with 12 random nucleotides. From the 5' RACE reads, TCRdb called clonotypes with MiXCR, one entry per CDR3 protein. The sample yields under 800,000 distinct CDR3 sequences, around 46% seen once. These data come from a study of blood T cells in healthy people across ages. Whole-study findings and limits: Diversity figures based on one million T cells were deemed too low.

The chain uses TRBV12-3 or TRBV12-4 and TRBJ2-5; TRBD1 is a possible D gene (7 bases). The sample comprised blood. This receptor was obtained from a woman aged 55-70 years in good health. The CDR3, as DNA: TGTGCCAGCAGTTTAGGACAGGGACGGGGAGGAGAGCAGTACTTC. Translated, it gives CASSLGQGRGGEQYF.